These 11 T cell receptor beta chains were sequenced from one sample in a study of control samples from healthy donors and cancer patients. Assay used: immunoSEQ multiplex PCR; TCRdb lists only in-frame clones, some missing. The sample shows 200,000 or so clones, just under 95% of them seen only once. The material sequenced was blood. All receptors derive from a man in his fifties in good health.

The J gene is TRBJ2-7, the V gene TRBV6-5; TRBD1 matches at 9 bases. J gave up 3 bases and V 6 bases, and 3 bases lay outside the gene matches. This CDR3 spans 13 amino acids. Germline CDR1 is MNHEY and CDR2 is SVGAGI. The CDR3 reads CASSRGQGYEQYV. As DNA, the CDR3 is TGTGCCAGCAGCAGGGGACAGGGCTACGAGCAGTACGTC.

The J gene is TRBJ1-6, the V gene TRBV10-1; D uncertain. Germline CDR1 reads WNHNN; CDR2 reads SYGVQD (reference sequence). CDR3 length: 10 residues. V lost 3 bases to trimming and J lost 13 bases, with 4 bases between them. The CDR3: CASSEYPLHF. CDR3 nucleotide sequence: TGCGCCAGCAGTGAATACCCCCTCCACTTT.

This rearrangement joins TRBV3-1 (or the pseudogene TRBV3-2) to TRBJ1-2; 8 positions match TRBD1. There are 13 residues in the CDR3. The junction had 6 bases not matched to a gene; V was cut back by 5 bases and J by 7 bases. Germline-derived CDR1 and CDR2 are LGHDT and YNNKEL (reference sequence). This CDR3 is CASSGSQGAGYTF. For the CDR3, the DNA is TGTGCCAGCAGCGGGAGTCAGGGGGCTGGCTACACCTTC.

The gene calls are TRBV6-5 and TRBJ1-4; no definite D call. Per the germline V gene, CDR1 is MNHEY and CDR2 is SVGAGI. The length of the CDR3 is 11 residues. Trimming took off 7 bases at V and 8 bases at J, with 8 bases between the two ends. This CDR3 is CASTNGEKLFF. The CDR3 DNA is TGTGCCAGCACCAATGGGGAAAAACTGTTTTTT.

The chain carries TRBV6-5 and TRBJ2-7; 7 bases align to TRBD2. Germline CDR1 is MNHEY and CDR2 is SVGAGI. This CDR3 is 14 amino acids long. V dropped 5 bases and J dropped 6; count of bases not matched to a gene: 10. DNA of the CDR3: TGTGCCAGCAGTCCCAGCGGGACCCCCGGCGAGCAGTACGTC. Translated: CASSPSGTPGEQYV.

In the case of this clone: Distinct nucleotide sequences in the sample also encode this CDR3. The V gene is TRBV5-1, the J gene TRBJ2-1; tentative D call: TRBD2 (5 bases). The ends were cut back, 0 bases at V and 7 bases at J, with 8 bases in the middle. Germline loops: CDR1 SGHRS, CDR2 YFSETQ. The CDR3 is 13 amino acids. The CDR3, as DNA: TGCGCCAGCAGCTTGGCTCGGGGAAATGAGCAGTTCTTC. Encoded protein: CASSLARGNEQFF.

A remark on this clone: This likely comes from a read error, as the CDR3 has no conserved phenylalanine or tryptophan at its end. The limits of the CDR3 on the DNA are not certain, so only TCRdb's listed CDR3 is given. The J gene is TRBJ1-4, the V gene TRBV3-1 (or the pseudogene TRBV3-2). Germline V lookup: CDR1 LGHDT, CDR2 YNNKEL (reference sequence). The CDR3 length equals 9 residues, ends included. The CDR3 spells CASSQRQFR.

The chain joins TRBV7-9 to TRBJ2-7; D gene unclear. The CDR3 covers 13 residues. The V end lost 1 base, the J end lost 6 bases, and 10 bases lay between the germline ends. CDR1 is SEHNR, CDR2 FQNEAQ, per germline (reference sequence). The CDR3 spells CASSLGSWSEQYF. For the CDR3, the DNA is TGTGCCAGCAGCTTAGGGAGTTGGTCCGAGCAGTACTTC.

The V call is TRBV30, the J call TRBJ2-7; 8 bases line up with TRBD1. The junction had 12 bases not matched to a gene; V was cut back by 0 bases and J by 5 bases. The length of the CDR3 is 16 residues. Germline V gene sequence: CDR1 GTSNPN, CDR2 SVGIG (reference sequence). This chain's CDR3 is CAWSVRPQHRGNEQYF. The DNA for the CDR3 is TGTGCCTGGAGTGTACGGCCCCAGCACAGGGGGAACGAGCAGTACTTC.

The chain uses TRBV6-5 and TRBJ1-1, with no clear D. CDR3 size: 13 residues. Between the trimmed V and J ends, which lost 7 bases and 4 bases, there was a span of 13 bases. Germline CDR1 reads MNHEY; CDR2 reads SVGAGI. The CDR3 loop reads CASNGLITTEAFF. CDR3 DNA sequence: TGTGCCAGCAATGGCCTCATAACCACTGAAGCTTTCTTT.

This chain's CDR3 is CASSLKSGGDYNEQFF. The CDR3 DNA is TGTGCCAGCAGCCTGAAGAGTGGGGGGGATTACAATGAGCAGTTCTTC. This chain joins TRBV5-4 and TRBJ2-1, with 7 bases lining up with TRBD2. The trim removed 4 bases at V and 4 bases at J, leaving 11 bases unmatched. This CDR3 has 16 residues. CDR1 and CDR2 from the germline V gene are SGHNT and YYREEE (reference sequence).